The T cell receptor beta chain under discussion was sequenced for a study of cytomegalovirus exposure and HLA in healthy donors. Across the whole study: Earlier, 100 million or so unique TCR beta sequences were recovered from roughly 200 million T cells by an analysis.

Study results and limitations: In a later analysis, the majority of CMV-associated beta chains seemingly showed HLA restriction.

At collection, donors were nominally healthy, but unrecorded immune exposures were probable. The PCR employed 60 Vbeta primers together with 13 Jbeta primers. The assay was immunoSEQ multiplex PCR, and TCRdb's table has in-frame clones only and misses some. This table holds about 130,000 clones, about 78% found once. As regards this clone: The antigen is undetermined.

The V end was cut by 6 bases, the J end by 7 bases, with 13 bases between. Germline V gene lookup returns CDR1 MNHEY and CDR2 SVGAGI. CDR3 size: 14 residues. This clonotype was sampled from a young man in good health and CMV-seronegative. The sample comprised PBMCs. The rearrangement joins TRBV6-5 to TRBJ1-6, with D unresolved. The CDR3 protein is CASRSNRENSPLHF. The DNA for the CDR3 is TGTGCCAGCAGGAGTAACAGAGAAAATTCACCCCTCCACTTT.